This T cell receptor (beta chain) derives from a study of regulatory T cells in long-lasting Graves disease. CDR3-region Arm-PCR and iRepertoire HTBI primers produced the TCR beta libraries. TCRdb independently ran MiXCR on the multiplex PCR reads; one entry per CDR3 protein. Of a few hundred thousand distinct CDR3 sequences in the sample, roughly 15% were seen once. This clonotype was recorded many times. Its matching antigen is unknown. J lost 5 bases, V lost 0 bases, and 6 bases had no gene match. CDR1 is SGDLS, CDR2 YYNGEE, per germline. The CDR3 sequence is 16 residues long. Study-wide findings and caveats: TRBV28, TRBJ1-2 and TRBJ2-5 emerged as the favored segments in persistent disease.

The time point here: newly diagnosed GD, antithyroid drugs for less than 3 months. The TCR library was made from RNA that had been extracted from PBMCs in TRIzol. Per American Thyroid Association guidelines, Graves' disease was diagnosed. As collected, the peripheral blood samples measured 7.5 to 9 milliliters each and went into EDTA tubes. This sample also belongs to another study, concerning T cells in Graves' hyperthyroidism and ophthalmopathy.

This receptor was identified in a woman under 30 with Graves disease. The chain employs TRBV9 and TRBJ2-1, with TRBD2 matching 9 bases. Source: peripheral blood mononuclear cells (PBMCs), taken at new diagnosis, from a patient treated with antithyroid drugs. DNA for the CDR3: TGTGCCAGCAGCGTAGCTACGGCGGGGGGGCACAATGAGCAGTTCTTC. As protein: CASSVATAGGHNEQFF.